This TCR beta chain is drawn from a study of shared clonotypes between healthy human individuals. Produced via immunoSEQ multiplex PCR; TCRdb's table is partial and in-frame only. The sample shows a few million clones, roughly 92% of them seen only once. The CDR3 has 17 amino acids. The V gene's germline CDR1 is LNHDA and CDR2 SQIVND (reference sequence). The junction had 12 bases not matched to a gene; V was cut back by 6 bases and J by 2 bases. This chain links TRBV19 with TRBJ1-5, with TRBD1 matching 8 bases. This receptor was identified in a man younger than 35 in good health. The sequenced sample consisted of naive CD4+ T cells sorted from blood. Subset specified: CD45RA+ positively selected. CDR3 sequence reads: CASSRTRTGTGNQPQHF. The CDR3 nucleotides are TGTGCCAGTAGCCGTACTCGGACAGGGACGGGCAATCAGCCCCAGCATTTT.